The source of this TCR beta chain is a study of early T cells in non-severe SARS-CoV-2 infection. Study results and caveats: Comparison of clonotypes with VDJdb favored anti-spike CD8 responses while missing private and CD4 specificities.

The library protocol tagged individual cDNA molecules with unique molecular identifiers. TCRdb processed the 5' RACE reads anew with MiXCR; each CDR3 protein has one entry. The sample holds fewer than 25,000 distinct CDR3 sequences, roughly 4.6% seen once. Germline V gives CDR1 MNHEY, CDR2 SMNVEV (reference sequence). This CDR3 region has 18 residues. V was pared by 5 bases and J by 2 bases, with 22 bases between. There are many counts of this clonotype. Its antigen remains unknown. V gene TRBV27 combines with J gene TRBJ1-3; the D gene is possibly TRBD1 (5 bases). The TCR originated in an adult who was a healthcare worker with PCR-confirmed SARS-CoV-2 infection or an uninfected control (not recorded which). The sequencing sample was made of whole blood. CDR3 nucleotide sequence: TGTGCCAGCAGTCCGACCCCGGGGGAGGGCTTCGCTGGAAACACCATATATTTT. Its translation is CASSPTPGEGFAGNTIYF.